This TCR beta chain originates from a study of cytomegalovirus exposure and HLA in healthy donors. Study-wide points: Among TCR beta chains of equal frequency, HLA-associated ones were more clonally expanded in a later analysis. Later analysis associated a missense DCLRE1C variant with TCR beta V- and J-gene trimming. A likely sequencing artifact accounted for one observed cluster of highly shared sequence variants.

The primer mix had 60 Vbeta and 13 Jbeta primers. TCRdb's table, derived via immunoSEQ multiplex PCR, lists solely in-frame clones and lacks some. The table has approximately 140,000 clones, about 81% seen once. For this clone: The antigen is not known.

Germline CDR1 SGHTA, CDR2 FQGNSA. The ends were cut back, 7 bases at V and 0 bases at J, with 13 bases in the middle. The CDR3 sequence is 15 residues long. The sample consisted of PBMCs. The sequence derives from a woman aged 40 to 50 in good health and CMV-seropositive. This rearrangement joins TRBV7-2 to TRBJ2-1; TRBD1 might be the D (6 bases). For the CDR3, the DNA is TGTGCCAGCATTACCACAGGGATCTCCTACAATGAGCAGTTCTTC. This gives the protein CASITTGISYNEQFF.